A single sample gave rise to the 20 T cell receptor beta chains below, sequenced in a study of blood T cells in healthy people across ages. The second PCR ran roughly 7 to 11 cycles with a sample-barcoded 5' primer and J-beta primers. A single record per CDR3 protein comes from TCRdb applying MiXCR to the 5' RACE reads. The profile shows over 600,000 distinct CDR3 sequences, 40% to 45% of them singletons. Sequenced: blood. These receptors originate from an elderly man in good health.

This clonotype came up once. The V and J genes are TRBV18 and TRBJ1-3; D gene unclear. The CDR3 extends over 15 amino acids. Trimming left V 2 bases short and J 4 bases short, with 12 bases between. Germline values: CDR1 KGHSH, CDR2 LQKENI. The CDR3 reads CASSPTAQFGNTIYF. For the CDR3, the DNA is TGTGCCAGCTCACCAACGGCACAATTCGGAAACACCATATATTTT.

The CDR3 is CASSEGGRGEYNEQFF. The CDR3 coding sequence is TGTGCCAGCAGTGAAGGGGGAAGGGGGGAATACAATGAGCAGTTCTTC. The chain uses TRBV2 and TRBJ2-1, with D possibly called TRBD1 or TRBD2 (6 bases each). Trimming took 1 base from V and 4 from J, leaving 14 bases between them. The CDR3 is 16 residues long. CDR1 and CDR2 from the germline V gene are SNHLY and FYNNEI.

Notes on this clonotype: The germline gene is not matched at one end of the junction; a read error may be the cause. J is TRBJ2-3 and V is TRBV27; no firm D call. The length of the CDR3 is 13 residues. Germline CDR1 reads MNHEY; CDR2 reads SMNVEV (reference sequence). CDR3 sequence reads: CASGLNGADTQYF. Here the CDR3 DNA reads TGTGCCAGCGGTTTAAACGGCGCAGATACGCAGTATTTT.

The J gene is TRBJ2-3, the V gene TRBV7-8; no clear D gene. The CDR3 runs to 12 residues. V was clipped by 5 bases and J by 7 bases, with 10 bases between them. CDR1 is SGHVS, CDR2 FQNEAQ, per germline. This chain's CDR3 is CASSASGNTQYF. The CDR3 DNA is TGTGCCAGCAGCGCCTCCGGTAATACGCAGTATTTT.

This chain links TRBV4-3 with TRBJ2-3; 7 bases match TRBD1. The CDR3 spans 17 residues. Germline V CDR1 and CDR2: LGHNA, YSLEER. V shed 0 bases, J shed 1 base, and the junction held 7 bases outside the gene matches. The CDR3 region is CASSQDSSQGGTDTQYF. The DNA of the CDR3 is TGCGCCAGCAGCCAAGATAGTAGTCAGGGGGGCACAGATACGCAGTATTTT.

As regards this clonotype: Compared with germline, one end of the junction differs, possibly owing to a read error. The chain joins TRBV7-2 to TRBJ2-3; 10 nucleotides match TRBD2. The length of the CDR3 is 17 residues. Germline V gene lookup returns CDR1 SGHTA and CDR2 FQGNSA. CDR3 in DNA: TGTGCCAGCAGCTCCCCGACTAGCGGGCCCCGCACGGATACGCAGTATTTT. As protein: CASSSPTSGPRTDTQYF. Full variable domain (missing parts from reference TRBV7-2 and TRBJ2-3): GAGVSQSPSNKVTEKGKDVELRCDPISGHTALYWYRQSLGQGLEFLIYFQGNSAPDKSGLPSDRFSAERTGGSVSTLTIQRTQQEDSAVYLCASSSPTSGPRTDTQYFGPGTRLTVL.

This clonotype was recorded once. The V gene is TRBV9, the J gene TRBJ2-5; a weak D match, TRBD2 (6 bases). The CDR3 extends over 16 amino acids. The germline V and J ends were trimmed by 3 bases and 4 bases, with 19 bases remaining between them. Germline V gene data show CDR1 as SGDLS and CDR2 as YYNGEE. CDR3 amino acids: CASSETRRLVGETQYF. Written as DNA, the CDR3 is TGTGCCAGCAGCGAGACAAGAAGACTAGTGGGAGAGACCCAGTACTTC.

This clonotype was observed a handful of times. The gene calls are TRBV6-2 or TRBV6-3 and TRBJ2-7; 9 bases agree with TRBD1. Germline V gives CDR1 MNHEY, CDR2 SVGEGT. Trimming cost V 2 bases and J 2 bases; bases outside gene matches: 7. The CDR3 contains 16 residues. CDR3 sequence reads: CASSYRGTGPTYEQYF. The CDR3 DNA sequence: TGTGCCAGCAGTTACAGGGGGACAGGGCCGACCTACGAGCAGTACTTC.

This clonotype was counted a few times. The chain has TRBV6-1 and TRBJ2-1; 7 bases align to TRBD1. J was trimmed by 10 bases and V by 5 bases; bases with no gene match: 8. Germline CDR1 MNHNS, CDR2 SASEGT. CDR3 length: 13 residues. The CDR3, as DNA: TGTGCCAGCAGTCAACAGGGGATGAACGAGCAGTTCTTC. Its translation is CASSQQGMNEQFF.

As for this clonotype: This may arise from a read error, as a much more abundant clone is one base away. The chain carries TRBV28 and TRBJ2-7, with 8 bases lining up with TRBD1. The J call may be wrong; the DNA end is better matched by TRBJ2-5. This CDR3 comprises 15 residues. Germline V gene data show CDR1 as MDHEN and CDR2 as SYDVKM. CDR3 sequence: CASSPGGTGRETQYF. The CDR3 nucleotides read TGTGCCAGCAGTCCCGGCGGGACAGGACGAGAGACCCAGTACTTC.

In its sample, this clonotype was seen many times. The chain carries TRBV10-3 and TRBJ2-3, with a weak D call TRBD1 (5 bases). The germline V and J ends were trimmed by 6 bases and 0 bases, with 13 bases remaining between them. This CDR3 spans 15 amino acids. The germline V gene has CDR1 ENHRY and CDR2 SYGVKD. CDR3 sequence: CAIRKTDLSTDTQYF. CDR3 coding DNA: TGTGCCATCAGAAAGACAGACCTCAGCACAGATACGCAGTATTTT.

This clonotype has ten or more counts. This chain links TRBV29-1 with TRBJ2-7; 8 bases are a match to TRBD1. V lost 6 bases and J lost 4; bases outside the gene matches: 8. Per germline, CDR1 SQVTM and CDR2 ANQGSEA. CDR3 length equals 13 residues. CDR3 amino acids: CSVPGQGSYEQYF. The CDR3 DNA follows: TGCAGCGTCCCCGGACAGGGTTCTTACGAGCAGTACTTC.

The chain recombines TRBV5-1 with TRBJ2-3; possible D gene TRBD1, 5 bases. The CDR3 totals 14 residues. V dropped 4 bases and J dropped 3 bases, with 12 bases sitting between them. The germline CDR1 and CDR2 sequences are SGHRS and YFSETQ. CDR3 protein: CASSKQAQTDTQYF. Here the CDR3 DNA reads TGCGCCAGCAGCAAACAGGCCCAAACAGATACGCAGTATTTT.

The V and J genes are TRBV2 and TRBJ2-7; the D is unclear. Deletions cut 10 bases from V and 0 bases from J, with 19 bases between. The CDR3 is 15 amino acids. Germline CDR1 reads SNHLY; CDR2 reads FYNNEI. CDR3 sequence reads: CATKTAALSSYEQYF. The CDR3, as DNA: TGTGCCACCAAGACGGCGGCGCTCTCCTCCTACGAGCAGTACTTC.

V and J are TRBV5-1 and TRBJ2-3; D is possibly TRBD2 (5 bases). Deletions cut 4 bases from V and 2 bases from J, with 11 bases between. The CDR3 totals 14 residues. In germline, CDR1 is SGHRS, CDR2 YFSETQ. The CDR3 reads CASSRAGLTDTQYF. Here the CDR3 DNA reads TGCGCCAGCAGCCGTGCGGGTCTCACAGATACGCAGTATTTT.

This clonotype was found a few times. The chain links TRBV20-1 to TRBJ2-7, with TRBD1 matching 9 bases. J gave up 6 bases and V 3 bases, and 6 bases lay outside the gene matches. Germline V gives CDR1 DFQATT, CDR2 SNEGSKA (reference sequence). CDR3 length equals 13 residues. CDR3 protein: CSASRTGAGEQYF. CDR3 DNA: TGCAGTGCTAGTCGGACAGGGGCGGGCGAGCAGTACTTC.

The chain employs TRBV18 and TRBJ2-7; D is uncertain. The V and J ends lost 4 bases and 8 bases respectively, with 21 bases between them. Germline CDR1 KGHSH, CDR2 LQKENI. The CDR3 runs 15 residues. CDR3 sequence (DNA): TGTGCCAGCTCACAGACACAGACCTCCTACAATAAGCAGTACTTC. Protein sequence: CASSQTQTSYNKQYF.

This clonotype was detected only a few times. V is TRBV6-2 or TRBV6-3 and J is TRBJ2-1; possible D gene TRBD1, 5 bases. This CDR3 is 11 amino acids long. The germline V gene has CDR1 MNHEY and CDR2 SVGEGT. Trimming cost V 3 bases and J 12 bases, with 9 bases left between them. The CDR3 loop reads CASSYQGRQFF. The CDR3 DNA reads TGTGCCAGCAGTTATCAGGGTCGGCAGTTCTTC.

The genes are TRBV4-2 and TRBJ1-1; D not resolved. Germline CDR1 reads LGHNA; CDR2 reads YNFKEQ. Between the trimmed V and J ends, which lost 1 base and 8 bases, there was a span of 8 bases. This CDR3 contains 12 residues. This CDR3 is CASSQVSQEAFF. CDR3 sequence (DNA): TGTGCCAGCAGCCAAGTGTCCCAAGAAGCTTTCTTT.

The table lists this clonotype with a few counts. The V call is TRBV12-3 or TRBV12-4, the J call TRBJ2-7; D is unclear. The CDR3 has 15 amino acids. Trimming stripped 4 bases from V and 4 bases from J, with 17 bases between. The CDR3: CASSWDRIPPYEQYF. DNA of the CDR3: TGTGCCAGCAGTTGGGATCGAATACCTCCGTACGAGCAGTACTTC.